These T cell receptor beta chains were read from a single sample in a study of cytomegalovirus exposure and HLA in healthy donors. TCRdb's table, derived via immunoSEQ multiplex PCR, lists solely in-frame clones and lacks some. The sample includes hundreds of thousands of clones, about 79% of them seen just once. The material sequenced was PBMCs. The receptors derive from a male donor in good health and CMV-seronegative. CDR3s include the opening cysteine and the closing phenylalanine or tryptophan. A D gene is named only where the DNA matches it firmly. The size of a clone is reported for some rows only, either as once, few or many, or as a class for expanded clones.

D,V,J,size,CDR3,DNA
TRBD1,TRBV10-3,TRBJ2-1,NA,CAILGQFNNEQFF,TGTGCCATACTGGGACAGTTTAACAATGAGCAGTTCTTC
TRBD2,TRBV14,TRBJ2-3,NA,CASSQDPPGAGGPRNTQYF,TGTGCCAGCAGCCAAGATCCCCCGGGGGCGGGAGGGCCTCGGAATACGCAGTATTTT
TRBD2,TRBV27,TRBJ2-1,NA,CASSPRGGAPNEQFF,TGTGCCAGCAGTCCCCGCGGGGGGGCCCCCAATGAGCAGTTCTTC
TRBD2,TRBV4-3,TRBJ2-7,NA,CASSQGIQREGSHEQYF,TGCGCCAGCAGCCAAGGGATCCAGCGGGAGGGCAGCCACGAGCAGTACTTC
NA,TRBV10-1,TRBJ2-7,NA,CASSESAGGPTYEQYF,TGCGCCAGCAGTGAGTCGGCAGGGGGGCCTACCTACGAGCAGTACTTC
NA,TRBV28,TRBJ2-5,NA,CASSPQIGGETQYF,TGTGCCAGCAGTCCCCAGATTGGAGGGGAGACCCAGTACTTC
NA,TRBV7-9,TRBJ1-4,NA,CASSSAWGEKLFF,TGTGCCAGCAGTTCGGCGTGGGGCGAAAAACTGTTTTTT
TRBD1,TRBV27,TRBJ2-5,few,CASSLRQGGETQYF,TGTGCCAGCAGTTTAAGACAGGGGGGGGAGACCCAGTACTTC
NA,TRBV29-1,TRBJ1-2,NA,CSVDDRLYGYTF,TGCAGCGTTGACGACAGGCTCTATGGCTACACCTTC
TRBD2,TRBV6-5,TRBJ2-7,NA,CASSYSTSGSYEQYF,TGTGCCAGCAGTTACTCCACTAGCGGCTCCTACGAGCAGTACTTC
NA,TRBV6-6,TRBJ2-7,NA,CASSQGVSYEQYF,TGTGCCAGCAGTCAAGGGGTCTCCTACGAGCAGTACTTC
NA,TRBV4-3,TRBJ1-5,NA,CASSQGAGGVDQPQHF,TGCGCCAGCAGCCAAGGAGCCGGGGGGGTGGATCAGCCCCAGCATTTT
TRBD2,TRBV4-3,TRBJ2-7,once,CASSQRAGAGTYEQYF,TGCGCCAGCAGCCAAAGAGCGGGAGCGGGTACCTACGAGCAGTACTTC
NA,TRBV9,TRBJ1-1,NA,CASSADTMNTEAFF,TGTGCCAGCAGCGCAGACACGATGAACACTGAAGCTTTCTTT
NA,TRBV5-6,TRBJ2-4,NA,CASSLEGVENIQYF,TGTGCCAGCAGCTTAGAGGGGGTGGAAAACATTCAGTACTTC
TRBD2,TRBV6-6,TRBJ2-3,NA,CAGSPTSGEDTQYF,TGTGCCGGATCTCCGACTAGCGGGGAGGATACGCAGTATTTT
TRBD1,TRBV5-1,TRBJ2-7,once,CASSDRTGDYEQYF,TGCGCCAGCAGCGATAGGACAGGCGACTACGAGCAGTACTTC
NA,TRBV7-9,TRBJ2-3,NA,CSSSLMASTDTQYF,TGTTCCAGCAGCTTAATGGCCAGCACAGATACGCAGTATTTT
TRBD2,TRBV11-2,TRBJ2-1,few,CASSLGALTSGAYNEQFF,TGTGCCAGCAGCTTAGGGGCCTTGACTAGCGGGGCCTACAATGAGCAGTTCTTC
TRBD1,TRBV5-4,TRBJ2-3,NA,CASSTDRGTDTQYF,TGTGCCAGCAGCACCGACAGGGGCACAGATACGCAGTATTTT
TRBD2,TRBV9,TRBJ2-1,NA,CASSVALGLATLRDEQFF,TGTGCCAGCAGCGTAGCCCTGGGACTAGCGACACTTAGGGATGAGCAGTTCTTC
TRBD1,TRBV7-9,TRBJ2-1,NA,CASSLAEGQGSYNEQFF,TGTGCCAGCAGCTTAGCGGAGGGACAGGGATCCTACAATGAGCAGTTCTTC
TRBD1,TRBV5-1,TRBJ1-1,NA,CASSHPSAGGRTEAFF,TGCGCCAGCAGCCACCCTTCGGCAGGGGGCCGGACTGAAGCTTTCTTT
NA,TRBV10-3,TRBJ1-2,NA,CAISTQGLYGYTF,TGTGCCATCAGCACACAGGGCCTCTATGGCTACACCTTC
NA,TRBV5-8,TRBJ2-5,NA,CASSSSLQGGQETQYF,TGTGCCAGCAGCTCCTCACTACAAGGGGGTCAAGAGACCCAGTACTTC
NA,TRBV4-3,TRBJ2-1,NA,CASSQGSAATGRYNEQFF,TGCGCCAGCAGCCAAGGTTCCGCAGCTACAGGACGCTACAATGAGCAGTTCTTC
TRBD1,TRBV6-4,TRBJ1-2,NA,CASSLDQGAPLYGYTF,TGTGCCAGCAGTCTGGATCAGGGGGCGCCTCTGTATGGCTACACCTTC
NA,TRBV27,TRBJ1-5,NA,CASSLTGQPQHF,TGTGCCAGCAGTCTCACCGGGCAGCCCCAGCATTTT
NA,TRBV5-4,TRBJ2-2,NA,CASSLLEGAGTGELFF,TGTGCCAGCAGCTTGCTTGAGGGGGCGGGGACCGGGGAGCTGTTTTTT
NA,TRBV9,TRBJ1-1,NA,CASSPRWGGNTEAFF,TGTGCCAGCAGCCCCCGTTGGGGAGGGAACACTGAAGCTTTCTTT
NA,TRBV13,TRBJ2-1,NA,CASSLRQGIYNEQFF,TGTGCCAGCAGCTTAAGGCAGGGGATCTACAATGAGCAGTTCTTC
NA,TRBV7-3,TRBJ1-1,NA,CASSLTPARGAVNTEAFF,TGTGCCAGCAGCTTAACACCGGCACGGGGAGCCGTGAACACTGAAGCTTTCTTT
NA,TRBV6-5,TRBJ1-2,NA,CASSVSKGQGYTF,TGTGCCAGCAGTGTCAGCAAGGGGCAGGGCTACACCTTC
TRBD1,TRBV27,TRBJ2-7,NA,CASSVLGQGSYEQYF,TGTGCCAGCAGTGTCCTGGGACAGGGCTCCTACGAGCAGTACTTC
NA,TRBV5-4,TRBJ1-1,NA,CASSLTGMNTEAFF,TGTGCCAGCAGCTTGACTGGTATGAACACTGAAGCTTTCTTT
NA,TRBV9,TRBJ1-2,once,CASSVVGQNYGYTF,TGTGCCAGCAGCGTAGTTGGGCAAAACTATGGCTACACCTTC
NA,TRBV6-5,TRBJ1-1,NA,CASSYRLQGIAFF,TGTGCCAGCAGTTACCGACTACAGGGAATAGCTTTCTTT
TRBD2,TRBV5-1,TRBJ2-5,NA,CASSAPLAGESQETQYF,TGCGCCAGCAGCGCCCCCCTAGCGGGGGAATCTCAAGAGACCCAGTACTTC
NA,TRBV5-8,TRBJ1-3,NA,CASSLLDISGNTIYF,TGTGCCAGCAGCTTACTGGACATCTCTGGAAACACCATATATTTT
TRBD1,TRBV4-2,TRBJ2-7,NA,CASSQVRDSSYEQYF,TGTGCCAGCAGCCAAGTCCGGGACAGCTCCTACGAGCAGTACTTC
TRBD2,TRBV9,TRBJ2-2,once,CASSPRGGPSNTGELFF,TGTGCCAGCAGCCCCCGCGGGGGACCCTCGAACACCGGGGAGCTGTTTTTT
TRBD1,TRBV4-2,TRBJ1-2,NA,CASSQDPGQGAWYGYTF,TGTGCCAGCAGCCAAGACCCGGGACAGGGGGCTTGGTATGGCTACACCTTC
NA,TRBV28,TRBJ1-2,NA,CASSTGNYGYTF,TGTGCCAGCAGTACGGGGAACTATGGCTACACCTTC
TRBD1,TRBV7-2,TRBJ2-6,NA,CASSSTGSGANVLTF,TGTGCCAGCAGCTCGACAGGGTCTGGGGCCAACGTCCTGACTTTC